The 31 T cell receptor beta chains reported below all come from one sample, sequenced in a study of blood T cell repertoires in COVID-19. Some clones are missing from TCRdb's copy, which holds only in-frame ones; the method was immunoSEQ multiplex PCR. The sample contains 150,000 to 200,000 clones, roughly 80% of which appear only once. Sequences were obtained from peripheral blood. These TCRs come from a woman in her twenties or thirties with acute or convalescent COVID-19.

The V call is TRBV19, the J call TRBJ2-5, with TRBD1 matching over 8 bases. Germline trimming cut 5 bases from V and 5 bases from J; bases unmatched to any gene: 7. Germline V gene sequence: CDR1 LNHDA, CDR2 SQIVND (reference sequence). This CDR3 comprises 14 residues. The CDR3 reads CASSSDRVTETQYF. DNA for the CDR3: TGTGCCAGTAGTTCGGACAGGGTGACGGAGACCCAGTACTTC. Full variable domain (rest looked up from reference TRBV19 and TRBJ2-5): DGGITQSPKYLFRKEGQNVTLSCEQNLNHDAMYWYRQDPGQGLRLIYYSQIVNDFQKGDIAEGYSVSREKKESFPLTVTSAQKNPTAFYLCASSSDRVTETQYFGPGTRLLVL.

This rearrangement joins TRBV28 to TRBJ2-5, with D tentatively TRBD1 (6 bases). The V and J ends lost 10 bases and 4 bases respectively, with 22 bases between them. The CDR3 sequence is 15 residues long. The germline CDR1 and CDR2 sequences are MDHEN and SYDVKM. CDR3 in amino acids: CAISVRTAISETQYF. The CDR3 DNA is TGTGCCATCTCCGTTAGGACAGCGATTTCAGAGACCCAGTACTTC. The full variable domain, completed using reference TRBV28 and TRBJ2-5, is DVKVTQSSRYLVKRTGEKVFLECVQDMDHENMFWYRQDPGLGLRLIYFSYDVKMKEKGDIPEGYSVSREKKERFSLILESASTNQTSMYLCAISVRTAISETQYFGPGTRLLVL.

The count of this clone is one. The V gene is TRBV6-6, the J gene TRBJ1-1, with D perhaps TRBD1 (5 bases). There are 15 residues in the CDR3. Trimming stripped 4 bases from V and 3 bases from J, with 15 bases between. Germline values: CDR1 MNHNY, CDR2 SVGAGI (reference sequence). The CDR3 region is CASSLTSQGDTEAFF. The CDR3 DNA reads TGTGCCAGCAGTTTAACCTCGCAAGGGGACACTGAAGCTTTCTTT.

DNA of the CDR3: TGTGCCAGCAGCATTGGACAGTCCTACGAGCAGTACTTC. Its protein product is CASSIGQSYEQYF. The chain is built from TRBV12-3 or TRBV12-4 and TRBJ2-7; D is perhaps TRBD1 (6 bases). The CDR3 spans 13 residues. V lost 6 bases and J lost 1, with 10 bases in between.

The V call is TRBV5-1, the J call TRBJ2-1, with D possibly being TRBD1 (6 bases). The germline V gene has CDR1 SGHRS and CDR2 YFSETQ. Deletions cut 2 bases from V and 7 bases from J, with 16 bases between. The CDR3 totals 15 residues. Here the CDR3 DNA reads TGCGCCAGCAGCTTAGGCAACCAGGGGATAAATGAGCAGTTCTTC. As protein: CASSLGNQGINEQFF.

The chain combines TRBV5-1 with TRBJ2-1, with TRBD1 matching 7 bases. Unmatched junction bases numbered 6, after V lost 4 bases and J lost 8 bases. The CDR3 length is 13 residues. Per the germline V gene, CDR1 is SGHRS and CDR2 is YFSETQ. CDR3 sequence reads: CASSNRQGHEQFF. The CDR3 DNA sequence: TGCGCCAGCAGCAATCGACAGGGACATGAGCAGTTCTTC.

The V and J genes are TRBV19 and TRBJ1-1, with TRBD1 identical over 8 bases. The CDR3 covers 13 residues. The germline V gene has CDR1 LNHDA and CDR2 SQIVND (reference sequence). The junction had 4 bases not matched to a gene; V was cut back by 5 bases and J by 5 bases. In DNA, the CDR3 is TGTGCCAGTAGTTCCCAGGGGGCGACTGAAGCTTTCTTT. Its protein product is CASSSQGATEAFF.

The chain joins TRBV18 to TRBJ2-3; 12 bases line up with TRBD1. J lost 2 bases, V lost 6 bases, and 12 bases had no gene match. Germline CDR1 reads KGHSH; CDR2 reads LQKENI. The CDR3 runs 18 residues. The chain's CDR3 is CASSSGTGGRIVTDTQYF. The DNA of the CDR3 is TGTGCCAGCTCGTCCGGGACAGGGGGCCGGATAGTCACAGATACGCAGTATTTT.

The chain employs TRBV2 and TRBJ2-2; a weak D match, TRBD1 (6 bases). CDR1 and CDR2 from the germline V gene are SNHLY and FYNNEI. V lost 8 bases, J lost 4 bases, and 14 bases lay in between. The CDR3 totals 14 residues. CDR3 residues: CASCPTGSTGELFF. The CDR3, as DNA: TGTGCCAGCTGTCCGACAGGATCCACCGGGGAGCTGTTTTTT.

This clone was recorded at least ten times. This chain uses TRBV28 with TRBJ1-3, with TRBD1 matching 7 bases. The CDR3 length is 16 residues. The germline V gene has CDR1 MDHEN and CDR2 SYDVKM. With V trimmed by 6 bases and J by 7 bases, 15 bases remained unmatched. CDR3 nucleotides: TGTGCCAGCAGAAACACAGGGGCCTTAGGGGGTAACACCATATATTTT. Translated: CASRNTGALGGNTIYF.

This rearrangement joins TRBV7-6 to TRBJ2-6, with 11 bases fitting TRBD1. Germline V gene sequence: CDR1 SGHVS, CDR2 FNYEAQ. The V segment lost 1 base and the J segment 0 bases; nucleotides outside the gene matches: 5. The CDR3 is 19 residues long. The CDR3 protein is CASSLGYGTGGSGANVLTF. CDR3 coding DNA: TGTGCCAGCAGCTTAGGCTATGGGACAGGGGGCTCTGGGGCCAACGTCCTGACTTTC.

This clone has more than one count but fewer than ten. One end of the junction fails to match germline, which may point to a read error. The rearrangement uses TRBV7-7 and TRBJ2-2; D perhaps matches TRBD2 (7 bases). Looked up from germline, CDR1 is SSHAT and CDR2 is FNYEAQ (reference sequence). This CDR3 comprises 17 residues. Here the CDR3 DNA reads TGTGCTAGCAGCCTGTCGGGGGGCCCTTATAACACCGGGGAGCTGTTTTTT. The encoded protein is CASSLSGGPYNTGELFF.

CDR3 coding DNA: TGTGCCAGCAGCTTGCGGGGGGCAACCGGGGAGCTGTTTTTT. Translated: CASSLRGATGELFF. V is TRBV11-2 and J is TRBJ2-2; 8 bases are shared with TRBD2. Trimming removed 3 bases from V and 5 bases from J; junction bases left unmatched: 2. The germline CDR1 and CDR2 sequences are SGHAT and FQNNGV. This CDR3 region has 14 residues.

Only a few counts were recorded for this clone. The rearrangement uses TRBV5-4 and TRBJ1-1; D gene ambiguous. V was trimmed by 0 bases and J by 9 bases, leaving 9 bases between them. The CDR3 is 12 amino acids. Germline loops: CDR1 SGHNT, CDR2 YYREEE (reference sequence). The CDR3 is CASSLESSKAFF. The CDR3 coding sequence is TGTGCCAGCAGCTTGGAGAGTTCCAAAGCTTTCTTT.

This CDR3 reads CASSLVGQGPNEQYF. The CDR3, as DNA: TGCGCCAGCAGCTTGGTAGGACAGGGCCCCAACGAGCAGTACTTC. V gene TRBV5-1 combines with J gene TRBJ2-7, with 8 bases matching TRBD1. The V gene's germline CDR1 is SGHRS and CDR2 YFSETQ. The CDR3 runs to 15 residues. The V and J ends lost 0 bases and 5 bases, in that order; junction bases with no gene match: 7.

The chain employs TRBV5-4 and TRBJ1-2; D is undetermined. V dropped 0 bases and J dropped 7 bases, with 13 bases sitting between them. The CDR3 loop spans 14 amino acids. Germline assignment: CDR1 SGHNT and CDR2 YYREEE (reference sequence). The CDR3 bases are TGTGCCAGCAGCTTGGGGAGTTTACGGGGTGGCTACACCTTC. Amino acids: CASSLGSLRGGYTF.

Concerning this clone: Relative to the germline gene, one junction end is altered; a read error may explain this. The rearrangement joins TRBV27 to TRBJ1-1; 8 bases map to TRBD1. Germline CDR1 and CDR2: MNHEY and SMNVEV (reference sequence). This CDR3 has 20 residues. The CDR3 DNA sequence: TGTGCCAGCAGTGTATCCCCCAGGGGGCCTAGAACTGTGAGGGACACTGAAGCTTTCTTT. Protein: CASSVSPRGPRTVRDTEAFF.

This clone is termed medium-sized (0.01 to 0.1%). J is TRBJ2-3 and V is TRBV2, with D unclear. Germline values: CDR1 SNHLY, CDR2 FYNNEI. Trimming shortened V by 9 bases and J by 2 bases, and 12 bases separated the two germline ends. The CDR3 is made up of 13 amino acids. The CDR3 sequence is CASRLENTDTQYF. The CDR3 DNA reads as TGTGCCAGTCGACTCGAGAACACAGATACGCAGTATTTT.

The V call is TRBV5-4, the J call TRBJ2-1; 9 nucleotides align to TRBD1. Germline CDR1 is SGHNT and CDR2 is YYREEE (reference sequence). The CDR3 has 15 amino acids. The J segment lost 7 bases and the V segment lost 6 bases, leaving 11 bases of the junction unmatched. Here the CDR3 reads CASTVPRGQGNEQFF. The CDR3 coding sequence is TGTGCCAGCACAGTACCCCGGGGACAGGGTAATGAGCAGTTCTTC.

The J gene is TRBJ1-3, the V gene TRBV4-3; TRBD1 agrees at 10 bases. The CDR3 sequence is 17 residues long. Per the germline V gene, CDR1 is LGHNA and CDR2 is YSLEER. V lost 3 bases, J lost 0 bases, and 5 bases stayed unmatched. The CDR3 sequence: CASSHDRGLSSGNTIYF. CDR3 in DNA: TGCGCCAGCAGCCACGACAGGGGGCTGAGCTCTGGAAACACCATATATTTT.

The gene calls are TRBV11-3 and TRBJ2-3; D is possibly TRBD1 (6 bases). The CDR3 contains 15 residues. CDR1 is SGHNT and CDR2 is YENEEA in the germline V gene. V lost 4 bases and J lost 2, with 13 bases in between. As DNA, the CDR3 is TGTGCCAGCAGCTCGACGAGGGGGTTCACAGATACGCAGTATTTT. This gives the protein CASSSTRGFTDTQYF.

The chain's CDR3 is CSVEQRSSGGEQYF. CDR3 DNA: TGCAGCGTTGAACAGAGGTCTAGCGGAGGCGAGCAGTACTTC. This chain uses TRBV29-1 with TRBJ2-7; 7 nucleotides match TRBD2. The CDR3 runs to 14 residues. The J segment lost 6 bases and the V segment lost 2 bases, leaving 10 bases of the junction unmatched. CDR1 and CDR2 from the germline V gene are SQVTM and ANQGSEA.

The chain has TRBV29-1 and TRBJ2-2, with D perhaps matching TRBD2 (6 bases). CDR3 length: 11 residues. V lost 7 bases and J 5 bases, leaving 8 bases between the germline ends. Germline lookup yields CDR1 SQVTM and CDR2 ANQGSEA. The CDR3 DNA sequence: TGCAGCGCGGGGACTACCGGGGAGCTGTTTTTT. This gives the protein CSAGTTGELFF.

This clone was counted ten times or more. The rearrangement uses TRBV4-2 and TRBJ2-2; the D is unclear. The CDR3 runs to 15 residues. V was trimmed by 4 bases and J by 2 bases, leaving 11 bases between them. The germline CDR1 and CDR2 sequences are LGHNA and YNFKEQ. CDR3 loop: CASSPQTRNTGELFF. In DNA form, the CDR3 reads TGTGCCAGCAGCCCACAGACCCGAAACACCGGGGAGCTGTTTTTT.

The chain employs TRBV7-9 and TRBJ2-1, with 15 bases fitting TRBD2. Germline V gene lookup returns CDR1 SEHNR and CDR2 FQNEAQ (reference sequence). CDR3 length: 19 residues. V was pared by 5 bases and J by 1 base, with 9 bases of the junction left unmatched. The CDR3 DNA sequence: TGTGCCAGCAGCACTGCAGGACTAGCGGGAGGGCCATCCTACAATGAGCAGTTCTTC. Encoded protein: CASSTAGLAGGPSYNEQFF.

The chain recombines TRBV4-1 with TRBJ2-1, with D perhaps TRBD1 (5 bases). V lost 1 base and J 4 bases, leaving 17 bases between the germline ends. Germline V CDR1 and CDR2: MGHRA, YSYEKL. The CDR3 extends over 17 amino acids. The CDR3 bases are TGCGCCAGCAGCCAAGTTAGGGGTAAGGGTGGGTACAATGAGCAGTTCTTC. Its translation is CASSQVRGKGGYNEQFF.

The gene calls are TRBV7-2 and TRBJ1-3; the D gene is possibly TRBD1 (5 bases). V lost 6 bases and J lost 2, with 8 bases in between. Germline V gene sequence: CDR1 SGHTA, CDR2 FQGNSA. CDR3 length equals 13 residues. In nucleotides, the CDR3 is TGTGCCAGCAGGCTGGACACTGGAAACACCATATATTTT. This translates into CASRLDTGNTIYF.

This clone was seen once. This sequence joins TRBV18 and TRBJ1-2, with unresolved D. The CDR3 totals 13 residues. CDR1 KGHSH and CDR2 LQKENI come from the germline V gene. Trimming cost V 2 bases and J 2 bases, with 6 bases left between them. CDR3 DNA: TGTGCCAGCTCACCAGCCGGGAACTATGGCTACACCTTC. This gives the protein CASSPAGNYGYTF. The full variable domain, completed using reference TRBV18 and TRBJ1-2, is NAGVMQNPRHLVRRRGQEARLRCSPMKGHSHVYWYRQLPEEGLKFMVYLQKENIIDESGMPKERFSAEFPKEGPSILRIQQVVRGDSAAYFCASSPAGNYGYTFGSGTRLTVV.

This chain connects TRBV5-6 to TRBJ1-1; a weak D match, TRBD1 (6 bases). The V and J ends lost 0 bases and 10 bases respectively, with 19 bases between them. Germline V gene data show CDR1 as SGHDT and CDR2 as YYEEEE. CDR3 length: 15 residues. The CDR3 DNA reads TGTGCCAGCAGCTTGGAAGTACAGGGTCGGGAAGGAGCTTTCTTT. It translates to CASSLEVQGREGAFF.

The rearrangement uses TRBV28 and TRBJ2-1, with 12 bases identical to TRBD2. This CDR3 is 16 amino acids long. Germline CDR1 and CDR2: MDHEN and SYDVKM. Unmatched junction bases numbered 6, after V lost 5 bases and J lost 4 bases. CDR3: CASSPSGGARYNEQFF. In nucleotides, the CDR3 is TGTGCCAGCAGTCCTAGCGGGGGGGCGCGGTACAATGAGCAGTTCTTC.

The rearrangement links TRBV15 to TRBJ2-2, with a tentative D call TRBD1 (6 bases). Trimming stripped 6 bases from V and 1 base from J, with 12 bases between. The CDR3 consists of 15 residues. Looked up from germline, CDR1 is LNHNV and CDR2 is YYDKDF (reference sequence). The CDR3 sequence is CATRKTGQNTGELFF. In nucleotides, the CDR3 is TGTGCCACCAGGAAGACGGGACAGAACACCGGGGAGCTGTTTTTT. The full variable domain, with the rest looked up from reference TRBV15 and TRBJ2-2, is DAMVIQNPRYQVTQFGKPVTLSCSQTLNHNVMYWYQQKSSQAPKLLFHYYDKDFNNEADTPDNFQSRRPNTSFCFLDIRSPGLGDTAMYLCATRKTGQNTGELFFGEGSRLTVL.